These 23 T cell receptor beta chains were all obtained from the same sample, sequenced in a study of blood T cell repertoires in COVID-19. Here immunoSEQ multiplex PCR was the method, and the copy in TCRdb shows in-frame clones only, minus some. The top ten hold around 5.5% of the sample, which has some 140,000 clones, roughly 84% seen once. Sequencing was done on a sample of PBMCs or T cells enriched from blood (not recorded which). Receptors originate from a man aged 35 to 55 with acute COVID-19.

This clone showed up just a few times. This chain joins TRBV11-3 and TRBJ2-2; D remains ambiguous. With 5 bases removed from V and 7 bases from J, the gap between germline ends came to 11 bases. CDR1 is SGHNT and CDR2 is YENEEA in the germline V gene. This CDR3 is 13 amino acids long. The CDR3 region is CASSATEYGELFF. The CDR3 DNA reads TGTGCCAGCAGCGCCACAGAGTACGGGGAGCTGTTTTTT.

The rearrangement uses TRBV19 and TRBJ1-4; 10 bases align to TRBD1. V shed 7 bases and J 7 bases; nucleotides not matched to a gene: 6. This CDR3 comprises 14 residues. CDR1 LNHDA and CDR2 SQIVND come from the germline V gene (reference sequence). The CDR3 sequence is CASKPGQGSEKLFF. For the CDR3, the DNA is TGTGCCAGTAAACCGGGACAGGGGTCTGAAAAACTGTTTTTT.

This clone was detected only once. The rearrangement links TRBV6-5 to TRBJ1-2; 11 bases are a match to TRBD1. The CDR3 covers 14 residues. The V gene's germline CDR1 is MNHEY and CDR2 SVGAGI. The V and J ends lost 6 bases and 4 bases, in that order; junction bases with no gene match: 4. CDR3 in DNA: TGTGCCAGCAGCCCGGGACAGGGGGGCTATGGCTACACCTTC. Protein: CASSPGQGGYGYTF.

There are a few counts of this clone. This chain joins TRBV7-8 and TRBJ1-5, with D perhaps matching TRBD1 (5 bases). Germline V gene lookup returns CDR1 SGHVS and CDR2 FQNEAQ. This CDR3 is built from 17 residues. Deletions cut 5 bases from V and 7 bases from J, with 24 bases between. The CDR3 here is CASSARGRQNPGQPQHF. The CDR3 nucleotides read TGTGCCAGCAGCGCACGCGGGAGACAGAACCCCGGGCAGCCCCAGCATTTT.

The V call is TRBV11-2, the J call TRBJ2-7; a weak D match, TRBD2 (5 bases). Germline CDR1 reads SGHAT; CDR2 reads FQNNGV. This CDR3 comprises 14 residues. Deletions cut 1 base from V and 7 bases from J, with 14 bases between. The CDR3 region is CASSLGGGLREQYF. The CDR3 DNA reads TGTGCCAGCAGCTTAGGAGGCGGGTTGAGGGAGCAGTACTTC.

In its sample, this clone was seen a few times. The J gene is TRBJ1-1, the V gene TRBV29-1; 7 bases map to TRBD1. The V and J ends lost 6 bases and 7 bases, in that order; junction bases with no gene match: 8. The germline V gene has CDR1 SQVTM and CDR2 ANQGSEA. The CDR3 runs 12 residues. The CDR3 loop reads CSVQGLTGEAFF. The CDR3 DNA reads TGCAGCGTACAGGGGTTGACGGGTGAAGCTTTCTTT.

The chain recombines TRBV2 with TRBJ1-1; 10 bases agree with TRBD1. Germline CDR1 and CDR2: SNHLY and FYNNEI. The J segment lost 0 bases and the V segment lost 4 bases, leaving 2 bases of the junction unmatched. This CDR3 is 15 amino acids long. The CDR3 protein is CASSAGTGVNTEAFF. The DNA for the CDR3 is TGTGCCAGCAGTGCCGGGACAGGGGTGAACACTGAAGCTTTCTTT. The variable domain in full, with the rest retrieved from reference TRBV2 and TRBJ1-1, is EPEVTQTPSHQVTQMGQEVILRCVPISNHLYFYWYRQILGQKVEFLVSFYNNEISEKSEIFDDQFSVERPDGSNFTLKIRSTKLEDSAMYFCASSAGTGVNTEAFFGQGTRLTVV.

CDR3 loop: CASSLPGTGALGQYF. The CDR3 region has the DNA TGTGCCAGCAGTTTACCCGGGACAGGGGCATTGGGGCAGTACTTC. The chain is built from TRBV28 and TRBJ2-7, with 10 positions matching TRBD1. CDR1 is MDHEN, CDR2 SYDVKM, per germline. The CDR3 loop spans 15 amino acids. With V trimmed by 2 bases and J by 9 bases, 10 bases remained unmatched.

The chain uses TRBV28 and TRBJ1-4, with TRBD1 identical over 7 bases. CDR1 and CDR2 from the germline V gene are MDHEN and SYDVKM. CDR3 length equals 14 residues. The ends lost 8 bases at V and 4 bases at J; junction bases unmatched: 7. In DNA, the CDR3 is TGTGCCAGCTTATTACAGGGGATTAATGAAAAACTGTTTTTT. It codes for CASLLQGINEKLFF. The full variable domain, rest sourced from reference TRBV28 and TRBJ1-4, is DVKVTQSSRYLVKRTGEKVFLECVQDMDHENMFWYRQDPGLGLRLIYFSYDVKMKEKGDIPEGYSVSREKKERFSLILESASTNQTSMYLCASLLQGINEKLFFGSGTQLSVL.

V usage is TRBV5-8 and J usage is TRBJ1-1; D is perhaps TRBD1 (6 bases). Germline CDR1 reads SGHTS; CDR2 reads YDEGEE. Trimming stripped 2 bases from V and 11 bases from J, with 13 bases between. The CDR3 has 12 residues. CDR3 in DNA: TGTGCCAGCAGCTTAGGGGGAGGGAGGGCTTTCTTT. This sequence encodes CASSLGGGRAFF. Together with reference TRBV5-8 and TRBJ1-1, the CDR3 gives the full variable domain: EAGVTQSPTHLIKTRGQQATLRCSPISGHTSVYWYQQALGLGLQFLLWYDEGEERNRGNFPPRFSGRQFPNYSSELNVNALELEDSALYLCASSLGGGRAFFGQGTRLTVV.

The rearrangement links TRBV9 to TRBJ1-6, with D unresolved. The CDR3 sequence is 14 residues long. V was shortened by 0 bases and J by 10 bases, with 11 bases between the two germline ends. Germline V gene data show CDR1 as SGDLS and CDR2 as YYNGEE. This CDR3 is CASSVGAGRSPLHF. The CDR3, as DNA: TGTGCCAGCAGCGTAGGGGCAGGTCGCTCACCCCTCCACTTT.

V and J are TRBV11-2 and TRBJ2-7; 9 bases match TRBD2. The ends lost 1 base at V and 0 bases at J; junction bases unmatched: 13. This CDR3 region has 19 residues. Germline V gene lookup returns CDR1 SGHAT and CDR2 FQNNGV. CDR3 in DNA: TGTGCCAGCAGCTTAGCGAGTAGCGGGAGATTTAGGAGCTCCTACGAGCAGTACTTC. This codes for CASSLASSGRFRSSYEQYF.

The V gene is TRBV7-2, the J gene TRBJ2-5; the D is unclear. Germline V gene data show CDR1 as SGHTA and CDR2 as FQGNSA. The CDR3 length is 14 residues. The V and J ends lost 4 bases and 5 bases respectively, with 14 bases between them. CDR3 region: CASSSYIIGETQYF. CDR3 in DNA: TGTGCCAGCAGCTCGTACATAATCGGGGAGACCCAGTACTTC.

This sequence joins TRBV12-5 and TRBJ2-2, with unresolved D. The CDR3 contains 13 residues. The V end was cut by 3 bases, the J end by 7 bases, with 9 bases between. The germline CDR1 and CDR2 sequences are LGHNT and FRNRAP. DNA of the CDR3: TGTGCTAGTGGTTTTCTAGAGGACGGGGAGCTGTTTTTT. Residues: CASGFLEDGELFF.

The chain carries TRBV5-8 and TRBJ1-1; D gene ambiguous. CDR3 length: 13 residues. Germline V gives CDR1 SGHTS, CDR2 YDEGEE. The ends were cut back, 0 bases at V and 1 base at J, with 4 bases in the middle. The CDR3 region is CASSLDRNTEAFF. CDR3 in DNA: TGTGCCAGCAGCTTGGACAGGAACACTGAAGCTTTCTTT.

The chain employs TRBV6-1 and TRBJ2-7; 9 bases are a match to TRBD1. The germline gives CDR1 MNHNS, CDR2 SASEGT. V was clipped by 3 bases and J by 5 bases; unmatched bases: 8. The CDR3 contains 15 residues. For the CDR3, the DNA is TGTGCCAGCAGTGATTTGGCACAGGGGGCCGACGAGCAGTACTTC. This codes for CASSDLAQGADEQYF.

The CDR3 DNA reads as TGTGCCAGTACCCGGGAGCTTCTCGGAGGGATCACAGATACGCAGTATTTT. This gives the protein CASTRELLGGITDTQYF. The J gene is TRBJ2-3, the V gene TRBV19, with D tentatively TRBD2 (6 bases). The germline CDR1 and CDR2 sequences are LNHDA and SQIVND (reference sequence). The CDR3 extends over 17 amino acids. Trimming took off 7 bases at V and 2 bases at J, with 22 bases between the two ends.

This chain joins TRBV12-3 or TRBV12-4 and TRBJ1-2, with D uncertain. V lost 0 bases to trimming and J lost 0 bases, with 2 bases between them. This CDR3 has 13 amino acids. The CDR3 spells CASSLATNYGYTF. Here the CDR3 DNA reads TGTGCCAGCAGTTTAGCCACTAACTATGGCTACACCTTC.

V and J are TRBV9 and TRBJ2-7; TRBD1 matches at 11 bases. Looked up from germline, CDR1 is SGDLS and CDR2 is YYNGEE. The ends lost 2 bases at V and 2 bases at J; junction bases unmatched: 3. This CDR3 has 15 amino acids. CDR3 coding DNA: TGTGCCAGCAGCGTCTCGGGACAGGGGGCCTACGAGCAGTACTTC. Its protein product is CASSVSGQGAYEQYF.

The CDR3 DNA reads TGTGCCACCAGTGACCCAGACAGGGAGAGGGGCTACACCTTC. Protein product: CATSDPDRERGYTF. The J gene is TRBJ1-2, the V gene TRBV24-1; 7 bases are a match to TRBD1. The trim removed 4 bases at V and 8 bases at J, leaving 9 bases unmatched. The CDR3 extends over 14 amino acids. Germline V gives CDR1 KGHDR, CDR2 SFDVKD.

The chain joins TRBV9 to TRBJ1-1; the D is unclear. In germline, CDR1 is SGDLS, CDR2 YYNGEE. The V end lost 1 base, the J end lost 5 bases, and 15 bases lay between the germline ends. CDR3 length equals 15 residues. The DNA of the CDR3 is TGTGCCAGCAGCGTAAGTCAGGTGCGAGGGACTGAAGCTTTCTTT. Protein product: CASSVSQVRGTEAFF.

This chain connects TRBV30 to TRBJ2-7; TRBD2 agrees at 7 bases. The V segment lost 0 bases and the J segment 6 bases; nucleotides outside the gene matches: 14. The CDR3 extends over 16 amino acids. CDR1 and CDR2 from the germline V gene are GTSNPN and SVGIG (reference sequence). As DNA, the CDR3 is TGTGCCTGGAGTGTTGGGGGGAGGGGTTTAGCGAGCGAGCAGTACTTC. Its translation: CAWSVGGRGLASEQYF. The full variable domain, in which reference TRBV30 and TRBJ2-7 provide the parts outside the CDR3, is SQTIHQWPATLVQPVGSPLSLECTVEGTSNPNLYWYRQAAGRGLQLLFYSVGIGQISSEVPQNLSASRPQDRQFILSSKKLLLSDSGFYLCAWSVGGRGLASEQYFGPGTRLTVT.

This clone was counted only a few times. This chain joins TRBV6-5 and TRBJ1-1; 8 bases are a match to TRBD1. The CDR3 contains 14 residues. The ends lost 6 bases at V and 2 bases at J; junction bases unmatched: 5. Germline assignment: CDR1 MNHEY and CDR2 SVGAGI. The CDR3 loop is CASSPDRDNTEAFF. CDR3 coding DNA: TGTGCCAGCAGCCCGGACAGGGACAACACTGAAGCTTTCTTT.